This T cell receptor (beta chain) emerged from a study of siplizumab effects on memory and regulatory T cells. To note about this clone: Its antigen is undetermined.

Germline loops: CDR1 SEHNR, CDR2 FQNEAQ (reference sequence). The CDR3 consists of 15 residues. V lost 5 bases and J lost 7, with 20 bases in between. The study's findings and limits: The study did not confirm that proliferating Tregs from siplizumab cultures were suppressive. Sequences below about 10^-5 frequency were poorly captured, limiting mapping of alloreactive clones. An assignable phenotype, naive or memory, was missing from roughly 80-95% of proliferating CD4+ or CD8+ clones. Naive T cells, seemingly more diverse than memory cells, seemed major alloresponse contributors.

Sequencing used immunoSEQ multiplex PCR; TCRdb keeps in-frame clones, though not all of them. This table has about 82,000 clones, roughly 89% appearing once. Sequencing used Tregs sorted from blood. This receptor was obtained from a human donor in good health. V and J are TRBV7-9 and TRBJ1-2, with D maybe TRBD1 (6 bases). CDR3 amino acids: CASSHYAGGGFGYTF. CDR3 nucleotides: TGTGCCAGCAGCCACTACGCCGGGGGCGGGTTTGGCTACACCTTC.